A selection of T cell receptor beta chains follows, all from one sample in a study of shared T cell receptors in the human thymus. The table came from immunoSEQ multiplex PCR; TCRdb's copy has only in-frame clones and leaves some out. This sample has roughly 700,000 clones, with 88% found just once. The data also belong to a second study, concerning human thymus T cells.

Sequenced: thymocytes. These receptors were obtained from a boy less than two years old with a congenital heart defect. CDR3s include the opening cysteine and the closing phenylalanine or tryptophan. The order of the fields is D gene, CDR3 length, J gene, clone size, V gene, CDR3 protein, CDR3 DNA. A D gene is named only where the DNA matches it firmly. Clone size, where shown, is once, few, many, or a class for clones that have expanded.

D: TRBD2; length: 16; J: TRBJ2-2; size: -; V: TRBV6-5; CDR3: CASSFWLAGVAGELFF; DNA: TGTGCCAGCAGTTTCTGGCTAGCGGGAGTGGCGGGGGAGCTGTTTTTT
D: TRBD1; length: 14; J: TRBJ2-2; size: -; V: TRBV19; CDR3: CASGQGVNTGELFF; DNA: TGTGCCAGTGGACAGGGGGTGAACACCGGGGAGCTGTTTTTT
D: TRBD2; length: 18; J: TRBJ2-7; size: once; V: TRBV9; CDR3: CASSVGGSGRASSYEQYF; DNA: TGTGCCAGCAGCGTAGGGGGTAGCGGGAGGGCAAGCTCCTACGAGCAGTACTTC
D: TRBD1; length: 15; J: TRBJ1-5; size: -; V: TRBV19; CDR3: CASSTLDRACQPQHF; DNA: TGTGCCAGTAGTACCTTGGACAGGGCATGTCAGCCCCAGCATTTT
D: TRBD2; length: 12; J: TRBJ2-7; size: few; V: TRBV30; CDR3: CAWRRGFDEQYF; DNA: TGTGCCTGGAGGCGGGGGTTTGACGAGCAGTACTTC
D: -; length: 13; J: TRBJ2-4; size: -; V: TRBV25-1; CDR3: CASRIDPKNIQYF; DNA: TGTGCCAGCCGAATAGATCCCAAAAACATTCAGTACTTC
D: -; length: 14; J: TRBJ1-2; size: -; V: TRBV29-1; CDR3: CSVEGAQASYGYTF; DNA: TGCAGCGTTGAAGGGGCCCAGGCAAGCTATGGCTACACCTTC
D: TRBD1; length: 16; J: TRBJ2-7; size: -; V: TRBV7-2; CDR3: CASSLSGQGRPYEQYF; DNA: TGTGCCAGCAGCTTAAGTGGACAGGGCCGCCCCTACGAGCAGTACTTC
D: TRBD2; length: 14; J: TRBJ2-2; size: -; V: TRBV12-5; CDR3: CASGPRLAAGELFF; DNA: TGTGCTAGTGGTCCCCGACTAGCTGCCGGGGAGCTGTTTTTT
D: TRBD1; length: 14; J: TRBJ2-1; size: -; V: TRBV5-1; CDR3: CASSDREDYNEQFF; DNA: TGCGCCAGCAGTGACAGGGAAGACTACAATGAGCAGTTCTTC
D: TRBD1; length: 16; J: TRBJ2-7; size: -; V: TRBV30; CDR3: CAWRERTGELGYEQYF; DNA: TGTGCCTGGAGGGAAAGGACAGGGGAGTTGGGCTACGAGCAGTACTTC
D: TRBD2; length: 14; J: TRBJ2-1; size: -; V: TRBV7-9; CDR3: CASTGTSGKGTQFF; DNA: TGTGCCAGCACCGGGACTAGCGGGAAGGGGACCCAGTTCTTC
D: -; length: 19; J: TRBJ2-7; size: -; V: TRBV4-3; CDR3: CASSQDRELISGVSYEQYF; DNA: TGCGCCAGCAGCCAAGATAGGGAATTAATTAGCGGAGTCTCCTACGAGCAGTACTTC
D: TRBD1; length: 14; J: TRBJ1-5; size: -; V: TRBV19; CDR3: CASSLRDRVQPQHF; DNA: TGTGCCAGTAGTCTCCGGGACAGGGTCCAGCCCCAGCATTTT
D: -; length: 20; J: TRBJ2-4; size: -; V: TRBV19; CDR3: CASSILLVDKTSSVKNIQYF; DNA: TGTGCCAGTAGTATTTTGTTAGTGGACAAAACCAGTTCCGTCAAAAACATTCAGTACTTC
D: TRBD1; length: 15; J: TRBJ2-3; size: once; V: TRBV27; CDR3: CASSLAGTGIDTQYF; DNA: TGTGCCAGCAGTTTAGCCGGGACAGGGATAGATACGCAGTATTTT
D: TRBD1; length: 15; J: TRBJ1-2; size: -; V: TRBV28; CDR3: CATRAGGEGAFGYTF; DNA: TGTGCCACTCGGGCCGGGGGAGAGGGGGCTTTTGGCTACACCTTC
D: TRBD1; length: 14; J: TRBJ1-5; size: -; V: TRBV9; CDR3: CAGSVTGDLQPQHF; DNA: TGTGCCGGCAGCGTGACAGGGGACCTGCAGCCCCAGCATTTT
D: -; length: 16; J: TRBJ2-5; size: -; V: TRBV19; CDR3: CASSMAGRSGFETQYF; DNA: TGTGCCAGTAGTATGGCGGGCAGGTCGGGGTTCGAGACCCAGTACTTC
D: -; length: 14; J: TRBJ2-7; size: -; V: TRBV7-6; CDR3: CASSLAGVRTKQYF; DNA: TGTGCCAGCAGCTTAGCGGGAGTACGAACCAAGCAGTACTTC
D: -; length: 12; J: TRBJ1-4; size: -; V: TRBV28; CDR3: CASSPILEKLFF; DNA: TGTGCCAGCAGTCCAATCCTAGAAAAACTGTTTTTT
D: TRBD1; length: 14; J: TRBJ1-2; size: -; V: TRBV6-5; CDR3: CASSAGTGEDGYTF; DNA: TGTGCCAGCAGTGCCGGGACAGGGGAGGATGGCTACACCTTC
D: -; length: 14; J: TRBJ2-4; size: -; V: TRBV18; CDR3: CASSAQDAKNIQYF; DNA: TGTGCCAGCTCCGCACAAGATGCCAAAAACATTCAGTACTTC
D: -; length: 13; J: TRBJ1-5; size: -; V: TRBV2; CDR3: CASAGYSNQPQHF; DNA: TGTGCCAGTGCGGGGTATAGCAATCAGCCCCAGCATTTT
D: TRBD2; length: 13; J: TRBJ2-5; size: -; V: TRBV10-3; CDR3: CAISESSGREQYF; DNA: TGTGCCATCAGTGAGTCCTCCGGGAGGGAGCAGTACTTC
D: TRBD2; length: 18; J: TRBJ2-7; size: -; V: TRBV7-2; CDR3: CASSTSLGFGGSRNEQYF; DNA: TGTGCCAGCAGTACAAGCCTAGGGTTCGGCGGGAGTAGAAACGAGCAGTACTTC
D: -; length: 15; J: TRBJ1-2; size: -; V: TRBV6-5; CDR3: CASSRREGAGYGYTF; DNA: TGTGCCAGCAGTCGCCGCGAGGGCGCGGGCTATGGCTACACCTTC
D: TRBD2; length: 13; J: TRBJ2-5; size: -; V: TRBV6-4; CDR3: CASSENPGGTQYF; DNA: TGTGCCAGCAGCGAAAACCCGGGAGGGACCCAGTACTTC
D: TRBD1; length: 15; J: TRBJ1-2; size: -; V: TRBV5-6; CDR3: CASSLQDRDHYGYTF; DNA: TGTGCCAGCAGCTTGCAGGACAGGGATCACTATGGCTACACCTTC
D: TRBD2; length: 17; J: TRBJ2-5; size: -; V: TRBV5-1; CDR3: CASSFDAWRLAEETQYF; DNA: TGCGCCAGCAGCTTTGACGCTTGGCGCCTAGCGGAAGAGACCCAGTACTTC
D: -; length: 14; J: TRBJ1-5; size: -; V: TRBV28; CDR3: CASRTNRGYQPQHF; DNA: TGTGCCAGCAGAACAAATAGGGGTTATCAGCCCCAGCATTTT
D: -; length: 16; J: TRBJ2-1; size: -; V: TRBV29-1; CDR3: CSVGNTGHFLYNEQFF; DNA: TGCAGCGTTGGTAACACGGGACACTTTCTATACAATGAGCAGTTCTTC
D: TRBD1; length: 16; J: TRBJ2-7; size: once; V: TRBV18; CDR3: CASSPSPTRQGYEQYF; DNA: TGTGCCAGCTCACCATCCCCAACCCGACAGGGGTACGAGCAGTACTTC
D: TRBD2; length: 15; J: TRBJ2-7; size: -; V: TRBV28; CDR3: CASSPIAGAPYEQYF; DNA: TGTGCCAGCAGCCCCATAGCGGGAGCCCCCTACGAGCAGTACTTC
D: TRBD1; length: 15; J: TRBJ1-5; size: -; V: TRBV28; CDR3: CASRPTGKGNQPQHF; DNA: TGTGCCAGCCGTCCGACAGGGAAGGGCAATCAGCCCCAGCATTTT
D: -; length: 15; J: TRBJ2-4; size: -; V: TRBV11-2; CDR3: CASSLGRTEKNIQYF; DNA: TGTGCCAGCAGCTTAGGGAGGACGGAGAAAAACATTCAGTACTTC
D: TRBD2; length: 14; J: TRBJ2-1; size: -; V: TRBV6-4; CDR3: CARPPSGSYNEQFF; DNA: TGTGCCCGTCCTCCTAGCGGGTCCTACAATGAGCAGTTCTTC
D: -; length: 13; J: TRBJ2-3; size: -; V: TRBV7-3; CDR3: CASSRVGTDTQYF; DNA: TGTGCCAGCAGCCGGGTTGGCACAGATACGCAGTATTTT
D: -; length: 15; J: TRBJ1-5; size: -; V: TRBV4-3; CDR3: CASSQDRLGNQPQHF; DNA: TGCGCCAGCAGCCAAGACAGGCTCGGCAATCAGCCCCAGCATTTT
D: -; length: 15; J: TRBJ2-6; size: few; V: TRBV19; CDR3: CATSDGGGGANVLTF; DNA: TGTGCCACCAGTGATGGGGGCGGTGGGGCCAACGTCCTGACTTTC
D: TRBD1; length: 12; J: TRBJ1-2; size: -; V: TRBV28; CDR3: CASKTGNHGYTF; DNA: TGTGCCAGCAAGACAGGGAACCATGGCTACACCTTC
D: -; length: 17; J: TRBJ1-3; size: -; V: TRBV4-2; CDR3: CASSQGGRVSSGNTIYF; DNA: TGTGCCAGCAGCCAAGGAGGCAGGGTGTCCTCTGGAAACACCATATATTTT